One and the same sample provided the 22 T cell receptor beta chains below, sequenced in a study of T-cell memory formation after mild COVID-19 (dated by TCRdb to the early 2020s). The library relied on 5' RACE. The run used an Illumina NovaSeq 6000. The raw public reads went through TCRdb reprocessing: fastp at Q25, MiXCR clone calling, in-frame beta chains kept. CDR3 protein duplicates are merged, each entry listing the most common genes and DNA. The sample has around 250,000 distinct CDR3 sequences on record, roughly 16% of them singletons. Roughly 20% of the sample comes from the top ten. Input material: PBMCs or a T cell subset sorted from them (not recorded which). The receptor set was obtained from a man aged 18 to 29 who had mild COVID-19 (a few samples of this study predate the infection). The sample titles of this study are shuffled in the database, so cell type and time point are left out; the donor was told from shared clones.

Ten or more counts support this clonotype. The chain recombines TRBV5-1 with TRBJ2-4; 7 bases map to TRBD2. V lost 4 bases to trimming and J lost 5 bases; unmatched junction nucleotides: 9. The CDR3 spans 15 residues. The germline V gene encodes CDR1 SGHRS and CDR2 YFSETQ. The CDR3 DNA reads TGCGCCAGCAGCCCACCGGGGGGTCTTCAAAACATTCAGTACTTC. Its translation: CASSPPGGLQNIQYF.

For the CDR3, the DNA is TGTGCCAGCAGCTTTGGCGGGGGCAGGGAAAAACTGTTTTTT. Its translation: CASSFGGGREKLFF. The genes are TRBV7-2 and TRBJ1-4; tentative D call: TRBD1 (6 bases). The V end lost 3 bases, the J end lost 8 bases, and 13 bases lay between the germline ends. The germline gives CDR1 SGHTA, CDR2 FQGNSA. The CDR3 sequence is 14 residues long.

This clonotype was counted between two and nine times. V and J are TRBV7-2 and TRBJ1-2, with 9 bases fitting TRBD1. Germline V gene data show CDR1 as SGHTA and CDR2 as FQGNSA. Trimming at V came to 5 bases and at J to 3 bases, leaving 4 bases not matched to a gene. The CDR3 runs to 14 residues. The CDR3 DNA reads as TGTGCCAGCAGCCCGTGGGACAGGGACTATGGCTACACCTTC. Its protein is CASSPWDRDYGYTF.

This clonotype has at least ten counts. This chain uses TRBV6-5 with TRBJ1-6; the D is unclear. In germline, CDR1 is MNHEY, CDR2 SVGAGI. The CDR3 spans 14 residues. With 6 bases removed from V and 0 bases from J, the gap between germline ends came to 6 bases. The DNA for the CDR3 is TGTGCCAGCAGCCCCGCCTCCTATAATTCACCCCTCCACTTT. This codes for CASSPASYNSPLHF.

CDR3: CASSQGKGGVYSNTEAFF. The DNA of the CDR3 is TGCGCCAGCAGCCAAGGTAAAGGGGGGGTTTATTCGAACACTGAAGCTTTCTTT. The rearrangement links TRBV4-1 to TRBJ1-1; D is perhaps TRBD1 (6 bases). Germline lookup yields CDR1 MGHRA and CDR2 YSYEKL. This CDR3 spans 18 amino acids. Trimming stripped 1 base from V and 1 base from J, with 19 bases between.

This clonotype showed up many times. V is TRBV12-3 or TRBV12-4 and J is TRBJ2-3, with TRBD2 matching over 9 bases. J was trimmed by 1 base and V by 2 bases; bases with no gene match: 1. This CDR3 is built from 15 residues. CDR3 nucleotide sequence: TGTGCCAGCAGTTTAATAGCGGGGGGCACAGATACGCAGTATTTT. This sequence encodes CASSLIAGGTDTQYF.

The J gene is TRBJ2-2, the V gene TRBV29-1; D is uncertain. The germline CDR1 and CDR2 sequences are SQVTM and ANQGSEA. This CDR3 has 14 amino acids. The ends were cut back, 2 bases at V and 2 bases at J, with 9 bases in the middle. The CDR3 nucleotides are TGCAGCGTTGAACCCCCAGGAAACACCGGGGAGCTGTTTTTT. Translated, it gives CSVEPPGNTGELFF.

This clonotype occurred a few times. V is TRBV25-1 and J is TRBJ2-2; perhaps TRBD1 as D (6 bases). There are 14 residues in the CDR3. Trimming removed 7 bases at V and 1 base at J, with 10 bases between. Germline lookup yields CDR1 MGHDK and CDR2 SYGVNS. The CDR3 nucleotides are TGTGCCAGCACAGGACAGCTGAACACCGGGGAGCTGTTTTTT. This sequence encodes CASTGQLNTGELFF.

The chain carries TRBV5-1 and TRBJ2-1, with D hard to call. Germline V gene lookup returns CDR1 SGHRS and CDR2 YFSETQ. V was cut by 0 bases and J by 0 bases, with 4 bases left in between. The CDR3 is 14 residues long. CDR3 loop: CASSLEVSYNEQFF. The CDR3 DNA is TGCGCCAGCAGCTTGGAGGTCTCCTACAATGAGCAGTTCTTC.

The CDR3 protein is CASSKRTSGENEQFF. The DNA for the CDR3 is TGTGCCAGCAGTAAAAGGACTAGCGGGGAGAATGAGCAGTTCTTC. The chain is built from TRBV11-2 and TRBJ2-1; 12 bases agree with TRBD2. Germline values: CDR1 SGHAT, CDR2 FQNNGV. V lost 6 bases to trimming and J lost 7 bases; unmatched junction nucleotides: 7. The CDR3 contains 15 residues.

J is TRBJ2-2 and V is TRBV4-3; maybe TRBD2 (6 bases). Deletions cut 0 bases from V and 1 base from J, with 9 bases between. CDR3 length equals 16 residues. Germline assignment: CDR1 LGHNA and CDR2 YSLEER. Here the CDR3 reads CASSQEGGLNTGELFF. Here the CDR3 DNA reads TGCGCCAGCAGCCAAGAGGGGGGATTGAACACCGGGGAGCTGTTTTTT.

This clonotype has a handful of counts. The chain has TRBV5-6 and TRBJ2-7; D gene unclear. The CDR3 consists of 14 residues. Germline V gives CDR1 SGHDT, CDR2 YYEEEE. Trimming pared 0 bases from V and 1 base from J, leaving 8 bases between. The CDR3 region is CASSLGLKSYEQYV. The CDR3 DNA is TGTGCCAGCAGCTTGGGTCTCAAGTCCTACGAGCAGTACGTC.

The chain combines TRBV20-1 with TRBJ2-3; TRBD2 agrees at 8 bases. The trim removed 3 bases at V and 4 bases at J, leaving 0 bases unmatched. This CDR3 region has 12 residues. Germline values: CDR1 DFQATT, CDR2 SNEGSKA (reference sequence). The CDR3: CSASGGADTQYF. CDR3 nucleotides: TGCAGTGCTAGCGGGGGGGCAGATACGCAGTATTTT.

The chain links TRBV7-9 to TRBJ2-1; D possibly corresponds to TRBD2 (7 bases). The CDR3 runs 17 residues. Deletions cut 5 bases from V and 1 base from J, with 18 bases between. Germline V gives CDR1 SEHNR, CDR2 FQNEAQ (reference sequence). In DNA, the CDR3 is TGTGCCAGCAGCGCGAGGGGGGGGAAGGGTTCCTACAATGAGCAGTTCTTC. This translates into CASSARGGKGSYNEQFF.

This rearrangement joins TRBV6-6 to TRBJ1-1; D might be TRBD1 (6 bases). Trimming pared 5 bases from V and 3 bases from J, leaving 19 bases between. The CDR3 is 16 residues long. Germline lookup yields CDR1 MNHNY and CDR2 SVGAGI (reference sequence). CDR3 sequence (DNA): TGTGCCAGCAGTAAACAACATATACAGGGATACACTGAAGCTTTCTTT. Amino acid sequence: CASSKQHIQGYTEAFF.

This clonotype was counted between two and nine times. The chain combines TRBV14 with TRBJ2-7, with D perhaps being TRBD1 or TRBD2 (7 bases each). V shed 4 bases and J shed 5 bases, with 15 bases lying between them. The CDR3 runs 14 residues. The V gene's germline CDR1 is SGHDN and CDR2 FVKESK. The CDR3 nucleotides read TGTGCCAGCAGCCTCGGCAGGGGGAGGGACGAGCAGTACGTC. Amino acids: CASSLGRGRDEQYV.

The chain uses TRBV12-3 or TRBV12-4 and TRBJ1-5; the D gene is possibly TRBD1 (5 bases). V was trimmed by 3 bases and J by 3 bases, leaving 9 bases between them. The CDR3 contains 14 residues. In DNA, the CDR3 is TGTGCCAGCAGTTTTGACAGCCTCAATCAGCCCCAGCATTTT. Protein sequence: CASSFDSLNQPQHF.

The V and J genes are TRBV19 and TRBJ2-7; perhaps D is TRBD1 or TRBD2 (6 bases each). Germline V gene sequence: CDR1 LNHDA, CDR2 SQIVND (reference sequence). The CDR3 sequence is 13 residues long. CDR3: CARRGRLTYEQYF. For the CDR3, the DNA is TGTGCGCGCCGGGGGCGTCTTACCTACGAGCAGTACTTC.

This clonotype was observed a few times. This rearrangement joins TRBV20-1 to TRBJ2-7; D tentatively fits TRBD1 or TRBD2 (5 bases each). The V gene lost 3 bases and the J gene lost 4 bases, with 10 bases spanning the gap. Germline assignment: CDR1 DFQATT and CDR2 SNEGSKA (reference sequence). The CDR3 contains 12 residues. The CDR3 coding sequence is TGCAGTGCTAGCCGAGGGGTGTACGAGCAGTACTTC. It encodes CSASRGVYEQYF.

This chain links TRBV7-2 with TRBJ1-5; D gene ambiguous. The ends were cut back, 3 bases at V and 4 bases at J, with 10 bases in the middle. This CDR3 region has 14 residues. Germline V gene lookup returns CDR1 SGHTA and CDR2 FQGNSA. The CDR3 is CASSFAGFNQPQHF. In DNA form, the CDR3 reads TGTGCCAGCAGCTTCGCGGGGTTTAATCAGCCCCAGCATTTT.

In its sample, this clonotype was seen a few times. The J gene is TRBJ2-5, the V gene TRBV5-5; possibly TRBD1 for D (6 bases). The CDR3 is 14 residues long. CDR1 SGHKS and CDR2 YYEKEE come from the germline V gene (reference sequence). Trimming pared 7 bases from V and 2 bases from J, leaving 15 bases between. The DNA for the CDR3 is TGTGCCAGCCACCATGGGGGCCGGCAAGAGACCCAGTACTTC. This translates into CASHHGGRQETQYF.

The V and J genes are TRBV6-5 and TRBJ2-7, with 9 positions matching TRBD2. CDR1 is MNHEY and CDR2 is SVGAGI in the germline V gene. With 2 bases clipped from V and 3 bases from J, the junction kept 2 bases outside the gene matches. The CDR3 has 14 amino acids. This CDR3 is CASSYVAGDYEQYV. The DNA of the CDR3 is TGTGCCAGCAGTTACGTAGCGGGGGACTACGAGCAGTACGTC.